The clone carrying this TCR beta chain was detected ten times or more. Antigen: not known. Other nucleotide sequences in the sample specify the same CDR3. The junction had 4 bases not matched to a gene; V was cut back by 6 bases and J by 8 bases. The CDR3 length is 14 residues. Germline V lookup: CDR1 SEHNR, CDR2 FQNEAQ (reference sequence). Every isolated RNA sample was fully reverse transcribed, so sequencing captured expressed TCRB transcripts. Naive, central memory and regulatory T cell samples yielded around 3.5 million reads on average. Clones were sequenced by immunoSEQ multiplex PCR, and TCRdb holds only the in-frame ones, with some missing. The sample holds more than 300,000 clones, around 9.7% seen once. These data are taken from a study of beta chain features in type 1 diabetes. Study context: When patients were set against healthy donors, age, gender and cell yields were similar. Overall study findings and caveats: The naive, central memory and Treg TCRB repertoires looked more alike in patients than they did in healthy donors. Significant though moderate, a shortening of TCRB CDR3s appeared in all four CD4+ subsets of Type 1 diabetes patients. In type 1 diabetes patients, VDJ junctions had fewer insertions; deletions at these junctions were more frequent.

The rearrangement links TRBV7-9 to TRBJ1-6; TRBD1 aligns across 10 bases. What was sequenced was central memory CD4+ T cells from blood. This TCR came from a man aged 25-40 years with type 1 diabetes. In nucleotides, the CDR3 is TGTGCCAGCAGTCCCGGGACAGGGGATTCACCCCTCCACTTT. The encoded protein is CASSPGTGDSPLHF.